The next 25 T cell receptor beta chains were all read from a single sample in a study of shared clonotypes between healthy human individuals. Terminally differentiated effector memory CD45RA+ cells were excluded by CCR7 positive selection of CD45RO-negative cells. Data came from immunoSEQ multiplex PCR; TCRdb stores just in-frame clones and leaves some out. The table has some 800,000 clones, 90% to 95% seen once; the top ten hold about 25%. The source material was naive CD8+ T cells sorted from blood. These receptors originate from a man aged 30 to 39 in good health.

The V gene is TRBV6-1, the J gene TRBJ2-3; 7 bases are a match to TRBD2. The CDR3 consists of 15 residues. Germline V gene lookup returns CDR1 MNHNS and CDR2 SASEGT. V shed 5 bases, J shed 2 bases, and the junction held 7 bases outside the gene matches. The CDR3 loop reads CASSSTGGATDTQYF. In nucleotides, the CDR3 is TGTGCCAGCAGTTCTACGGGGGGTGCCACAGATACGCAGTATTTT.

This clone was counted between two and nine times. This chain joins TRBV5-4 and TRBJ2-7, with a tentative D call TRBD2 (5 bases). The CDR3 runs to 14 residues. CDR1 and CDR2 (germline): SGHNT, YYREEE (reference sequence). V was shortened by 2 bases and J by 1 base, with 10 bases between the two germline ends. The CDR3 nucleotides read TGTGCCAGCAGCTTTTCTAGCCGTTCCTACGAGCAGTACTTC. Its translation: CASSFSSRSYEQYF.

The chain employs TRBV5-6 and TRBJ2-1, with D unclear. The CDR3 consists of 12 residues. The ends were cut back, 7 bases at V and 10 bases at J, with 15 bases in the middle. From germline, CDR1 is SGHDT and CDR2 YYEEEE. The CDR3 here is CASGIPVLEQFF. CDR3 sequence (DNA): TGTGCCAGCGGAATCCCAGTTCTGGAGCAGTTCTTC.

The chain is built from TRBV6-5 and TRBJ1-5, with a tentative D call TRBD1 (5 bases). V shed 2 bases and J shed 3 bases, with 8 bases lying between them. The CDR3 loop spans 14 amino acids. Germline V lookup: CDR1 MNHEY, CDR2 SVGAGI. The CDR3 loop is CASSYIGANQPQHF. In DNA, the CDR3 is TGTGCCAGCAGTTACATCGGGGCCAATCAGCCCCAGCATTTT.

This CDR3 is CASSLYRGRGETQYF. The CDR3 DNA reads as TGTGCCAGCAGCCTCTACAGGGGGCGCGGGGAGACCCAGTACTTC. The chain employs TRBV14 and TRBJ2-5, with 9 bases identical to TRBD1. The V gene's germline CDR1 is SGHDN and CDR2 FVKESK. The CDR3 sequence is 15 residues long. V was clipped by 4 bases and J by 5 bases; unmatched bases: 8.

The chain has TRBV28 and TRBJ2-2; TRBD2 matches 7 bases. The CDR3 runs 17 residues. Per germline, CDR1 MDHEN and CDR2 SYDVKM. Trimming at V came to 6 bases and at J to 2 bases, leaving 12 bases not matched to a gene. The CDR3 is CASSKGTTEPNTGELFF. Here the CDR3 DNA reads TGTGCCAGCAGCAAAGGGACTACCGAACCTAACACCGGGGAGCTGTTTTTT.

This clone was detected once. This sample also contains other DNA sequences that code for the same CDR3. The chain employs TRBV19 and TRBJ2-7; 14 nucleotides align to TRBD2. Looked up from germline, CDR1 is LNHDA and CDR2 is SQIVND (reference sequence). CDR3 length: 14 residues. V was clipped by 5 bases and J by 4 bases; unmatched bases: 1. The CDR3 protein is CASSGTSGSYEQYF. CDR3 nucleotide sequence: TGTGCCAGTAGTGGGACTAGCGGGAGTTACGAGCAGTACTTC.

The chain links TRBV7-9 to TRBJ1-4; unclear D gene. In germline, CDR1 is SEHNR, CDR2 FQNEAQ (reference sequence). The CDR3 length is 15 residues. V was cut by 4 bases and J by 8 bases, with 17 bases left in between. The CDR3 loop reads CASSSFRQTEEKLFF. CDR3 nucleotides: TGTGCCAGCAGCTCGTTCAGGCAAACCGAGGAAAAACTGTTTTTT.

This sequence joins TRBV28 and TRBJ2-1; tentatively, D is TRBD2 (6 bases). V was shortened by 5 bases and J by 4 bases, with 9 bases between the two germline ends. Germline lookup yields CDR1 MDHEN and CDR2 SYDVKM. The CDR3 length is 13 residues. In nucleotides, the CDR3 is TGTGCCAGCAGTCGGGACTCTTACAATGAGCAGTTCTTC. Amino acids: CASSRDSYNEQFF.

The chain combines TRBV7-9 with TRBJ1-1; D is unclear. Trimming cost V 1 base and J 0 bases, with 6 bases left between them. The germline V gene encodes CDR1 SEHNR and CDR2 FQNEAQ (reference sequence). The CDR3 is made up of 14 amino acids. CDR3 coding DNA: TGTGCCAGCAGCTTAGAGCGGCTGAACACTGAAGCTTTCTTT. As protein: CASSLERLNTEAFF.

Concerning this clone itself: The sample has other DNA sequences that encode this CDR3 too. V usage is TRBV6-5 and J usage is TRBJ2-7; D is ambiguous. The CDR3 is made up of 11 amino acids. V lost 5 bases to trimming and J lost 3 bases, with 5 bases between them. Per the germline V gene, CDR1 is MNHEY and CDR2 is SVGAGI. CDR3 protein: CASSLNYEQYF. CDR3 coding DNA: TGTGCCAGCAGTCTTAACTACGAGCAGTACTTC.

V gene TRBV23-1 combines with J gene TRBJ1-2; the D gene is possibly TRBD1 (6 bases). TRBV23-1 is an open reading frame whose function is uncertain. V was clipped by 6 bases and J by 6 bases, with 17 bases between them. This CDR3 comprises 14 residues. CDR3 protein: CASRDPEQGNGYTF. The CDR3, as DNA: TGCGCCAGCAGAGACCCGGAGCAGGGGAATGGCTACACCTTC.

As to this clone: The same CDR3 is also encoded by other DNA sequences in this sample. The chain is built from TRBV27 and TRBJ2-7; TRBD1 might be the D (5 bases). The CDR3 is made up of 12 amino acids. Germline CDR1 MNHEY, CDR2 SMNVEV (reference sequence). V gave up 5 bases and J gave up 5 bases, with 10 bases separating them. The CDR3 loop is CASSLIGDEQYF. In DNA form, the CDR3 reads TGTGCCAGCAGTCTAATAGGGGACGAGCAGTACTTC.

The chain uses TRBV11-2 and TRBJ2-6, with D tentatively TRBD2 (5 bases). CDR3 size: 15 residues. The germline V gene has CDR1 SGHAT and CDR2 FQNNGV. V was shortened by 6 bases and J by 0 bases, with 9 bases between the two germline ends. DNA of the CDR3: TGTGCCAGCAGGCTTGGGAGCTCTGGGGCCAACGTCCTGACTTTC. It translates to CASRLGSSGANVLTF.

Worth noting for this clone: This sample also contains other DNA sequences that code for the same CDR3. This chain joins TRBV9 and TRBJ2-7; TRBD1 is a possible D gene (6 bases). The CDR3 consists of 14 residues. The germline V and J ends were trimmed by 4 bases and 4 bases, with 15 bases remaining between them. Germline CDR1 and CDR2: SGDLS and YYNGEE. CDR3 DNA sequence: TGTGCCAGCAGCCAGGGTACAGGGTTATACGAGCAGTACTTC. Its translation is CASSQGTGLYEQYF.

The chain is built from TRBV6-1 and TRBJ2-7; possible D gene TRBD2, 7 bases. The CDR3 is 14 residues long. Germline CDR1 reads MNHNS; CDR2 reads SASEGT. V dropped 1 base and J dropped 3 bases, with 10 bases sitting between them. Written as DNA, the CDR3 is TGTGCCAGCAGTGAAGGGGGAGGGGGCTACGAGCAGTACTTC. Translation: CASSEGGGGYEQYF.

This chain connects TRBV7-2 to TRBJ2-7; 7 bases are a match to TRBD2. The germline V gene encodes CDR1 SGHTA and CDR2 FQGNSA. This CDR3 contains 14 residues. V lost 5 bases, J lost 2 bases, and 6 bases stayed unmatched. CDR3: CASSARLAPYEQYF. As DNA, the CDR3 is TGTGCCAGCAGCGCCCGACTAGCCCCCTACGAGCAGTACTTC.

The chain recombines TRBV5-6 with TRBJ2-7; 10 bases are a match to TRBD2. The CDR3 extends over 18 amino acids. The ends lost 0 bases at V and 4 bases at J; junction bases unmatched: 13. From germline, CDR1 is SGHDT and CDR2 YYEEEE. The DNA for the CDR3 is TGTGCCAGCAGCTTGGTAGGGTCCCTCAGCGGGAGGGATTACGAGCAGTACTTC. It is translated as CASSLVGSLSGRDYEQYF.

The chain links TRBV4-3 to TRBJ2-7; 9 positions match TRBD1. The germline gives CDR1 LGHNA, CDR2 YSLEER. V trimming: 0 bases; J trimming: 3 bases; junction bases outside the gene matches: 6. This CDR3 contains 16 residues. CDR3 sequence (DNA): TGCGCCAGCAGCCAAGAATGGACAGGGGCGAACTACGAGCAGTACTTC. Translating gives CASSQEWTGANYEQYF.

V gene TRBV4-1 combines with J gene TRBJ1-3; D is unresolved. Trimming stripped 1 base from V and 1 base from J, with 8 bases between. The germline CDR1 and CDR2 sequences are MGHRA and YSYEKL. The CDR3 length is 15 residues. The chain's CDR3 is CASSQVLNSGNTIYF. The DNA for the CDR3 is TGCGCCAGCAGCCAAGTACTCAATTCTGGAAACACCATATATTTT.

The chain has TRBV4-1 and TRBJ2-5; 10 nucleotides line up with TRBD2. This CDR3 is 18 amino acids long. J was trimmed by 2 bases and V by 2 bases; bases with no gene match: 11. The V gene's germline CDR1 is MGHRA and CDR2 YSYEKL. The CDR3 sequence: CASSQILFSGGNQETQYF. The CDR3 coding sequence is TGCGCCAGCAGCCAAATCCTCTTTAGCGGGGGGAATCAAGAGACCCAGTACTTC.

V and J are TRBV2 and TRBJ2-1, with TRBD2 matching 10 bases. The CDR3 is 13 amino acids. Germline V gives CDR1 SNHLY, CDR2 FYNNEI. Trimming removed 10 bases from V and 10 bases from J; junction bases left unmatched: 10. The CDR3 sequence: CAINGLAVHEQFF. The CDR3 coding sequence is TGTGCCATCAATGGACTAGCGGTACACGAGCAGTTCTTC.

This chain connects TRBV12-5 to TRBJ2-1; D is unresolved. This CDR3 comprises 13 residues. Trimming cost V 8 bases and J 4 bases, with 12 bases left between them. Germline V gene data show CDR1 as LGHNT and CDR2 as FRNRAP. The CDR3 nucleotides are TGTGCTAGTCCCACCATCGGGTACAATGAGCAGTTCTTC. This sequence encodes CASPTIGYNEQFF.

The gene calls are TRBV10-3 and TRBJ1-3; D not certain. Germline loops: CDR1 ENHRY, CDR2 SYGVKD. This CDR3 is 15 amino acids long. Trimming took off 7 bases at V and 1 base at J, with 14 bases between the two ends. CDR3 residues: CAIKRDWVSGNTIYF. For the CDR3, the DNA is TGTGCCATCAAGAGGGATTGGGTATCTGGAAACACCATATATTTT.

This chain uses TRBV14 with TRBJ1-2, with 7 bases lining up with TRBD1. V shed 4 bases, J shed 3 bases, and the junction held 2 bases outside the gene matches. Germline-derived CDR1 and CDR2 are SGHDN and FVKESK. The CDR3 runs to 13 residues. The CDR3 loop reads CASSPQGYYGYTF. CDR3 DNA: TGTGCCAGCAGCCCACAGGGGTACTATGGCTACACCTTC.